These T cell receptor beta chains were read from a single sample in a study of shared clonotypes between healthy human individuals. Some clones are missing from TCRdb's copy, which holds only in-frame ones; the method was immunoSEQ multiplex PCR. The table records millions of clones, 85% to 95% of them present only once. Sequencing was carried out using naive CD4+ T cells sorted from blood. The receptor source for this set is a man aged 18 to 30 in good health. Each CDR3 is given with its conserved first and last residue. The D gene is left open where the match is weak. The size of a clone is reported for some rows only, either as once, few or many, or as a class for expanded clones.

TGCGCCAGCAGCTTGGCAAGCAGGGGCTATAGCAATCAGCCCCAGCATTTT,CASSLASRGYSNQPQHF,TRBJ1-5,NA,NA,TRBV5-1
TGTGCCAGCAGCTTAGAAGTCTCTGGGGCCAACGTCCTGACTTTC,CASSLEVSGANVLTF,TRBJ2-6,NA,NA,TRBV7-2
TGTGCCTGGGGCCTAGGGACAGGGGGCCCTGAAGCTTTCTTT,CAWGLGTGGPEAFF,TRBJ1-1,TRBD1,once,TRBV30
TGTGCCAGCAGCTTAATCGGAGCTCAGAACACCGGGGAGCTGTTTTTT,CASSLIGAQNTGELFF,TRBJ2-2,NA,NA,TRBV7-2
TGCAGTGTTCACGCGACCACTGAAGCTTTCTTT,CSVHATTEAFF,TRBJ1-1,NA,NA,TRBV20-1
TGCAGCGTTTCAGCGAACACCGGGGAGCTGTTTTTT,CSVSANTGELFF,TRBJ2-2,NA,once,TRBV29-1
TGTGCCACCAGCAGAGGAGGGGGTCTCTCCTACGAGCAGTACTTC,CATSRGGGLSYEQYF,TRBJ2-7,NA,NA,TRBV15
TGTGCCAGCACCTTGGGGGGGAGCACTAATGAAAAACTGTTTTTT,CASTLGGSTNEKLFF,TRBJ1-4,NA,once,TRBV2
TGCGCCAGCAGCCACAGGAACTCTAATGAAAAACTGTTTTTT,CASSHRNSNEKLFF,TRBJ1-4,NA,NA,TRBV5-1
TGCGCCAGCAGCCAAGATCGGATCAGAACTAGTTCCTTCGAGCAGTACTTC,CASSQDRIRTSSFEQYF,TRBJ2-7,NA,once,TRBV4-1
TGTGCCAGTAAATTCGGGGACGGGGAGCTGTTTTTT,CASKFGDGELFF,TRBJ2-2,NA,NA,TRBV19
TGTGCCAGCAGCTTGGGTAACGGGATGATCAATCAGCCCCAGCATTTT,CASSLGNGMINQPQHF,TRBJ1-5,NA,NA,TRBV7-8
TGTGCCAGTAGCCCGATGGCCGGGGCAGCCTACGAGCAGTACTTC,CASSPMAGAAYEQYF,TRBJ2-7,NA,NA,TRBV19
TGTGCCAGCAGCTTGGACAGGGATAATGAGCAGTTCTTC,CASSLDRDNEQFF,TRBJ2-1,NA,NA,TRBV5-4
TGCAGTGGACAGGGTCAAGAGACCCAGTACTTC,CSGQGQETQYF,TRBJ2-5,TRBD1,NA,TRBV20-1
TGCAGCGCTGTTCCCGGGGGCGGCAGCGCCAATCTCTATGGCTACACCTTC,CSAVPGGGSANLYGYTF,TRBJ1-2,NA,NA,TRBV29-1
TGTGCCAGCAGCGTCCGGGACAGGGTCTACGAGCAGTACTTC,CASSVRDRVYEQYF,TRBJ2-7,TRBD1,NA,TRBV7-8
TGTGCCACCCGACTAGCGGTCACAGATACGCAGTATTTT,CATRLAVTDTQYF,TRBJ2-3,TRBD2,NA,TRBV10-3
TGCGCCAGCAGTAGGACGTCTAAAACCGGGACAAGTCACACCGGGGAGCTGTTTTTT,CASSRTSKTGTSHTGELFF,TRBJ2-2,NA,once,TRBV4-1
TGTGCCAGCAGCTTAGAAGGAGGGGTTGGGGAGACCCAGTACTTC,CASSLEGGVGETQYF,TRBJ2-5,NA,once,TRBV11-2
TGTGCCATCAGTAGCAACACGAACACTGAAGCTTTCTTT,CAISSNTNTEAFF,TRBJ1-1,NA,NA,TRBV10-3
TGTGCCAGCAGCTTGATTCGCTTTCGGGACGAGCAGTACTTC,CASSLIRFRDEQYF,TRBJ2-7,NA,NA,TRBV5-6
TGTGCCAGCAGTTACGGGACCAACGCTGTGGAGACCCAGTACTTC,CASSYGTNAVETQYF,TRBJ2-5,NA,NA,TRBV6-5
TGTGCCAGCAGCTTCAGAGGGGACCCGTTCGGGGAGCAGTTCTTC,CASSFRGDPFGEQFF,TRBJ2-1,NA,NA,TRBV7-8
TGTGCCAGCAGCCAAGAACTCCAGAATAGTTTTAAGCAGTACTTC,CASSQELQNSFKQYF,TRBJ2-7,NA,NA,TRBV4-2
TGTGCCAGTTCCAGGGGGTTAAATTCACCCCTCCACTTT,CASSRGLNSPLHF,TRBJ1-6,TRBD1,NA,TRBV18
TGTGCCAGCTACGCGACAGTCTCTGGAAACACCATATATTTT,CASYATVSGNTIYF,TRBJ1-3,NA,NA,TRBV18
TGTGCCAGCAGCGCAGGGACAGGGAGCTACAATGAGCAGTTCTTC,CASSAGTGSYNEQFF,TRBJ2-1,TRBD1,NA,TRBV9
TGCGCCAGCAGTGCAAATTTAGCGGGGAACACCGGGGAGCTGTTTTTT,CASSANLAGNTGELFF,TRBJ2-2,TRBD2,NA,TRBV10-1
TGTGCCAGCAGTTCGGGACAGGGCCACTATGGCTACACCTTC,CASSSGQGHYGYTF,TRBJ1-2,TRBD1,once,TRBV28
TGTGCCTGGGCCTCCGGGACAGCGATACACGAGCAGTACTTC,CAWASGTAIHEQYF,TRBJ2-7,TRBD1,NA,TRBV30
TGTGCCAGCAGCTTCCTGAGGGGGCCCAACACTGAAGCTTTCTTT,CASSFLRGPNTEAFF,TRBJ1-1,TRBD1,once,TRBV7-9
TGTGCCAGCAGTCAGGGAGGTCAGCCCCAGCATTTT,CASSQGGQPQHF,TRBJ1-5,NA,NA,TRBV6-5
TGCGCCAGCAGCTTGGTGGCGAGCACAGATACGCAGTATTTT,CASSLVASTDTQYF,TRBJ2-3,NA,NA,TRBV5-1
TGTGCCAGTAATAGCTGGGGGACAACCGGGGAGCTGTTTTTT,CASNSWGTTGELFF,TRBJ2-2,NA,NA,TRBV19
TGTGCCAGCTCACCTTCAGGAGGGTACGAGCAGTACTTC,CASSPSGGYEQYF,TRBJ2-7,NA,NA,TRBV18
TGTGCCAGCAGCTTGGTAGGGACATCCTACGGCTACACCTTC,CASSLVGTSYGYTF,TRBJ1-2,NA,NA,TRBV2
TGTGCCAGCAGTGAAGCTGAGAATTCACCCCTCCACTTT,CASSEAENSPLHF,TRBJ1-6,NA,NA,TRBV6-1
TGCAGCGTTGAGTATGGCGGGGGGCTGGATACGCAGTATTTT,CSVEYGGGLDTQYF,TRBJ2-3,TRBD2,NA,TRBV29-1
TGTGCCAGCTCCCGGCAGACAGATACGCAGTATTTT,CASSRQTDTQYF,TRBJ2-3,NA,NA,TRBV18
TGTGCCAGCAGTCCAACGTTGCTAGCGGGGGACCCAGACCTCCAAGAGACCCAGTACTTC,CASSPTLLAGDPDLQETQYF,TRBJ2-5,TRBD2,NA,TRBV2
TGTGCCAGCAGCGAAGGGGGAAGAGGGACAGATACGCAGTATTTT,CASSEGGRGTDTQYF,TRBJ2-3,NA,NA,TRBV7-2
TGTGCCAGCAGTCTTTGGATGAACACTGAAGCTTTCTTT,CASSLWMNTEAFF,TRBJ1-1,NA,NA,TRBV6-5
TGTGCCAGCAGTTACGGGAGTCAAGAGACCCAGTACTTC,CASSYGSQETQYF,TRBJ2-5,NA,NA,TRBV6-6
TGTGCCAGCAGCCCTAAATGGAACACTGAAGCTTTCTTT,CASSPKWNTEAFF,TRBJ1-1,NA,NA,TRBV28
TGTGCCAGCAGCTTGGCCGGGAGGGCTTTCTTT,CASSLAGRAFF,TRBJ1-1,NA,NA,TRBV5-4
TGTGCCAGCAGTTACCTAGCCGGGGACTACGAGCAGTACTTC,CASSYLAGDYEQYF,TRBJ2-7,NA,few,TRBV6-5
TGTGCCAGCAGCACAGGACACTGGCAGTTCTTC,CASSTGHWQFF,TRBJ2-1,NA,NA,TRBV7-9
TGCGCCAGCAGCTCTGGGACTAGCGGGAACGAGCAGTACTTC,CASSSGTSGNEQYF,TRBJ2-7,TRBD2,NA,TRBV5-1
TGTGCCAGCGAAAACATTCAGTACTTC,CASENIQYF,TRBJ2-4,NA,NA,TRBV11-2
TGTGCCAGCAGTGAATCGCGGGCAGCTTTTAGCAATCAGCCCCAGCATTTT,CASSESRAAFSNQPQHF,TRBJ1-5,NA,NA,TRBV6-1
TGTGCCAGCAGCTTAGGACTAGTCACGGTCCACGAGCAGTACTTC,CASSLGLVTVHEQYF,TRBJ2-7,TRBD2,NA,TRBV6-5
TGTGCCAGCAGGAGAACTAGCGGGAGGAGTTACAATGAGCAGTTCTTC,CASRRTSGRSYNEQFF,TRBJ2-1,TRBD2,NA,TRBV6-6
TGTGCCAGCAGCTATGGACAGGGGAATGAAAAACTGTTTTTT,CASSYGQGNEKLFF,TRBJ1-4,TRBD1,NA,TRBV5-4
TGTGCCATCACCAAGGGACAGGGGAAGGCAGATACGCAGTATTTT,CAITKGQGKADTQYF,TRBJ2-3,TRBD1,NA,TRBV10-3
TGTGCCAGCAGTTATTTAGGGGGGAACACTGAAGCTTTCTTT,CASSYLGGNTEAFF,TRBJ1-1,NA,NA,TRBV6-5
TGTGCCACCAGCAGAGATTTTACCGACAGGGACCTAAGCAATCAGCCCCAGCATTTT,CATSRDFTDRDLSNQPQHF,TRBJ1-5,TRBD1,NA,TRBV15